The 4 T cell receptor beta chains reported below all come from one sample, sequenced in a study of technical replicates of blood from several donors. Profiled with immunoSEQ multiplex PCR; TCRdb holds only in-frame clones, not every one. The repertoire holds about 12,000 clones, with roughly 95% as singletons. Input material: PBMCs. The receptor source for this set is a human donor in good health.

The chain is built from TRBV4-1 and TRBJ2-5; 8 nucleotides agree with TRBD2. Germline values: CDR1 MGHRA, CDR2 YSYEKL. The ends lost 8 bases at V and 4 bases at J; junction bases unmatched: 9. CDR3 length equals 14 residues. In DNA form, the CDR3 reads TGCGCCAGCCCCGTTTCAGCGGGAGTAGAGACCCAGTACTTC. Protein sequence: CASPVSAGVETQYF.

The rearrangement joins TRBV23-1 to TRBJ2-1; no firm D call. TRBV23-1 falls under the ORF class, with uncertain function. CDR3 length: 14 amino acids. V was clipped by 3 bases and J by 2 bases, with 8 bases between them. This CDR3 is CASSHQVPYNEQFF. The CDR3 nucleotides read TGCGCCAGCAGTCACCAGGTCCCCTACAATGAGCAGTTCTTC.

The chain carries TRBV6-1 and TRBJ2-1, with 8 bases fitting TRBD2. From germline, CDR1 is MNHNS and CDR2 SASEGT. With 0 bases clipped from V and 7 bases from J, the junction kept 11 bases outside the gene matches. This CDR3 has 17 amino acids. The CDR3 nucleotides are TGTGCCAGCAGTGAAGCGCTAAGGGGAATAGCGGGAAATGAGCAGTTCTTC. The encoded protein is CASSEALRGIAGNEQFF.

The CDR3 sequence: CASSGSGSYEQYF. The CDR3 DNA reads TGTGCCAGCAGTGGGAGCGGATCCTACGAGCAGTACTTC. The rearrangement joins TRBV27 to TRBJ2-7; D perhaps matches TRBD2 (5 bases). CDR1 and CDR2 (germline): MNHEY, SMNVEV (reference sequence). The CDR3 length is 13 residues. Trimming left V 5 bases short and J 1 base short, with 9 bases between.